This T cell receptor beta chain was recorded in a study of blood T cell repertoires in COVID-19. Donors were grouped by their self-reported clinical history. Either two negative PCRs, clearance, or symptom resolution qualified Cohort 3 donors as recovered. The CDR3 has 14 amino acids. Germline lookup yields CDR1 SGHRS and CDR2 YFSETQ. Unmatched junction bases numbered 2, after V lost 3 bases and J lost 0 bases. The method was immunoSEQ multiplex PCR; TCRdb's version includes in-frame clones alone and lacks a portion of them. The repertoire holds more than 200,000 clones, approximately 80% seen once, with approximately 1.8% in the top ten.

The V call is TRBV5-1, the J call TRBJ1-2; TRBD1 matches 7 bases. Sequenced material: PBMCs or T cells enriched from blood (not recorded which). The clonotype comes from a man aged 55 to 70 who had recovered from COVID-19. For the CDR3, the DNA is TGCGCCAGCAGCTGGGACAGCACTAACTATGGCTACACCTTC. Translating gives CASSWDSTNYGYTF.